The clone carrying this T cell receptor beta chain was counted between two and nine times. The antigen remains undetermined. Unmatched junction bases numbered 10, after V lost 2 bases and J lost 4 bases. CDR3 size: 17 residues. Next came a second PCR, run for about 7 to 11 cycles, which used a sample-barcoded 5' primer along with a J-beta primer mix. Each cDNA molecule was tagged by a template-switch adaptor with 12 random nucleotides. Sequencing yielded, for each sample, at least 3 million paired-end reads carrying CDR3. TCRdb independently ran MiXCR on the 5' RACE reads; one entry per CDR3 protein. The table records more than 1 million distinct CDR3 sequences, under 55% of them present only once. The sample belongs to a study of blood T cells in healthy people across ages. Study-wide findings and caveats: Comparison with aged donors showed that long-lived donors had more naive CD4+ cells and higher diversity. Donor CMV status, an unknown factor, possibly confounded changes in expanded clonotypes.

The chain recombines TRBV12-3 or TRBV12-4 with TRBJ2-2; 7 bases agree with TRBD1. Material for sequencing was blood. This TCR was sampled from a woman aged 55-70 years in good health. CDR3 DNA sequence: TGTGCCAGCAGTTTACCGGGACAGAGGTCCGCCACCGGGGAGCTGTTTTTT. Translating gives CASSLPGQRSATGELFF.